Here is one T cell receptor beta chain with its context. This specimen comes from a study of blood T cell repertoires in COVID-19. About the study: Nucleic acid was either cDNA or gDNA, and it came from T cells, B-cell-depleted T cells, or PBMCs.

TCRdb's table, derived via immunoSEQ multiplex PCR, lists solely in-frame clones and lacks some. Seen here are roughly 180,000 clones, roughly 84% observed once, and the top ten hold around 6.7%. Recruited during active infection, patients (from Seattle) were subsequently followed longitudinally. This CDR3 is 17 amino acids long. The chain couples TRBV21-1 to TRBJ1-1. TRBV21-1 is an annotated pseudogene. The receptor's source is a woman in her 40s with COVID-19, enrolled during active disease. Sequenced sample: peripheral blood. The CDR3 coding sequence is TGTGCCAGCAGCCTAAAACCTAGGGAGGGCGGGAACACTGAAGCTTTCTTT. Its translation is CASSLKPREGGNTEAFF.